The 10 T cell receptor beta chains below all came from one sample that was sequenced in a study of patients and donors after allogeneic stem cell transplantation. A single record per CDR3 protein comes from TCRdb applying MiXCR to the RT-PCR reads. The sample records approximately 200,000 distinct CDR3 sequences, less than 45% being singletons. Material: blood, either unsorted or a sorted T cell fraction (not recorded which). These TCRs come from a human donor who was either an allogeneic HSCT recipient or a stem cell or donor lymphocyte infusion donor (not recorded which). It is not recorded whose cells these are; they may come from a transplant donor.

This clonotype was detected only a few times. In DNA form, the CDR3 reads TGTGCCAGCAGCTTCACCCGGGACAACAATCAGCCCCAGCATTTT. Translation: CASSFTRDNNQPQHF. The V call is TRBV7-2, the J call TRBJ1-5; perhaps TRBD1 as D (6 bases). The CDR3 sequence is 15 residues long. V was cut by 3 bases and J by 3 bases, with 12 bases left in between. The V gene's germline CDR1 is SGHTA and CDR2 FQGNSA.

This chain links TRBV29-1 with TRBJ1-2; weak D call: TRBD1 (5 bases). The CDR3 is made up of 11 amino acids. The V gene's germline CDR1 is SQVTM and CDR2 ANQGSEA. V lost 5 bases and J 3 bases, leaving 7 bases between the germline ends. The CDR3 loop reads CSVTGDYGYTF. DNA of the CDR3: TGCAGCGTTACAGGAGACTATGGCTACACCTTC. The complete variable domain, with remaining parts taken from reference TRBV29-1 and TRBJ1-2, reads SAVISQKPSRDICQRGTSLTIQCQVDSQVTMMFWYRQQPGQSLTLIATANQGSEATYESGFVIDKFPISRPNLTFSTLTVSNMSPEDSSIYLCSVTGDYGYTFGSGTRLTVV.

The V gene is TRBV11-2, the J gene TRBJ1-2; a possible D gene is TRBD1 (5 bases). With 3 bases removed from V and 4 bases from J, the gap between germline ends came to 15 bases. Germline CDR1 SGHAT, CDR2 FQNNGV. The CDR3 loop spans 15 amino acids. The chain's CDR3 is CASSLRTRPTYGYTF. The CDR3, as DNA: TGTGCCAGCAGCTTGAGGACAAGGCCGACCTATGGCTACACCTTC.

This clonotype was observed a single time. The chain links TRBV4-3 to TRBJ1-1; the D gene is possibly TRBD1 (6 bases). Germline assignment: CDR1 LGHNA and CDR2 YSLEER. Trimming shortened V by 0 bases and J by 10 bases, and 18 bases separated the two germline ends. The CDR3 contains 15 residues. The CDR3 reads CASSQDSDRTQRAFF. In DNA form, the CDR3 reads TGCGCCAGCAGCCAAGATTCTGACAGGACTCAACGAGCTTTCTTT.

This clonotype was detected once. The CDR3 nucleotides are TGCGCCAGCAGCCTTAAAGGGGAAGGAAACATTCAGTACTTC. Residues: CASSLKGEGNIQYF. The chain couples TRBV5-1 to TRBJ2-4, with D possibly matching TRBD1 (5 bases). The V gene lost 4 bases and the J gene lost 6 bases, with 14 bases spanning the gap. Germline lookup yields CDR1 SGHRS and CDR2 YFSETQ. The CDR3 has 14 amino acids.

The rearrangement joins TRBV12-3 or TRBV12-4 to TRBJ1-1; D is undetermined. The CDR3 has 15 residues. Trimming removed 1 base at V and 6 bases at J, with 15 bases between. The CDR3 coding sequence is TGTGCCAGCAGTTTAGGGAGGGTTTCTTTCTCTGAAGCTTTCTTT. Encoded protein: CASSLGRVSFSEAFF.

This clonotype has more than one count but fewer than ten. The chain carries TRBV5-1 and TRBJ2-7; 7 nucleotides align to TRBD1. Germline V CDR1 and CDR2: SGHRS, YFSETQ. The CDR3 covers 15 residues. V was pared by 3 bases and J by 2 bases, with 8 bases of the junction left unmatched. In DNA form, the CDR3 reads TGCGCCAGCAGCTCCCTCCGGGACAGCGCCTACGAGCAGTACTTC. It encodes CASSSLRDSAYEQYF.

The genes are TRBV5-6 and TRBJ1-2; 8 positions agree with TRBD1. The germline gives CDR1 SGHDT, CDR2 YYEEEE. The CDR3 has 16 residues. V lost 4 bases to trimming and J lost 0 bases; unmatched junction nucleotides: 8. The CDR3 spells CASSNGTGDTNYGYTF. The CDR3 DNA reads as TGTGCCAGCAGCAACGGGACAGGAGATACTAACTATGGCTACACCTTC. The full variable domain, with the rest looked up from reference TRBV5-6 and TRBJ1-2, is DAGVTQSPTHLIKTRGQQVTLRCSPKSGHDTVSWYQQALGQGPQFIFQYYEEEERQRGNFPDRFSGHQFPNYSSELNVNALLLGDSALYLCASSNGTGDTNYGYTFGSGTRLTVV.

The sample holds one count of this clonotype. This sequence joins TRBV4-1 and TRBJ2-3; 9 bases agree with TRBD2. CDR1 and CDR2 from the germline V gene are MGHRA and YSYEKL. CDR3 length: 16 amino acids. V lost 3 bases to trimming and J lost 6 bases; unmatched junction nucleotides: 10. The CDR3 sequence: CASSQEGLAPADTQYF. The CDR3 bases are TGCGCCAGCAGCCAGGAGGGACTAGCCCCCGCCGATACGCAGTATTTT.

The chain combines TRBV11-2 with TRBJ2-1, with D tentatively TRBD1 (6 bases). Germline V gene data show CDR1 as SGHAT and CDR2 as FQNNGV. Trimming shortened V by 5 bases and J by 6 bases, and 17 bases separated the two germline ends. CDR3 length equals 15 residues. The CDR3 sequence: CASSPPWGRFNEQFF. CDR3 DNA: TGTGCCAGCAGCCCCCCGTGGGGGCGTTTCAATGAGCAGTTCTTC.